A selection of T cell receptor beta chains follows, all from one sample in a study of T cell repertoires in cytomegalovirus infection. Their specific antigens are unknown. A single record per CDR3 protein comes from TCRdb applying MiXCR to the reads. Among 100,000 to 150,000 distinct CDR3 sequences listed, around 25% were seen once. Sequencing used PBMCs, sequenced either directly or after in vitro stimulation (not recorded which). All receptors derive from a human donor in good health (CMV status not recorded). Some clones in this sample may be carry-over from other donors' samples. The CDR3 runs from the conserved cysteine through the conserved F or W. A D gene is named only where the DNA matches it firmly. Clone size appears in some rows only: once, few, many, or a class for an expanded clone.

J gene: TRBJ2-7; V gene: TRBV7-2; clone size: .; D gene: .; CDR3 DNA: TGTGCCAGCAGCTTTGGTAGCGGCTACGAGCAGTACTTC; CDR3 protein: CASSFGSGYEQYF
J gene: TRBJ2-1; V gene: TRBV10-3; clone size: few; D gene: .; CDR3 DNA: TGTGCCATCAGTGAGTCACCGGGATCCAACAACAATGAGCAGTTCTTC; CDR3 protein: CAISESPGSNNNEQFF
J gene: TRBJ2-5; V gene: TRBV7-2; clone size: many; D gene: TRBD2; CDR3 DNA: TGTGCCAGCAGCCCAGAGGGAGCGGGAGTAGGGGAGACCCAGTACTTC; CDR3 protein: CASSPEGAGVGETQYF
J gene: TRBJ1-1; V gene: TRBV12-3/TRBV12-4; clone size: few; D gene: TRBD1; CDR3 DNA: TGTGCCAGCAGTTTCGCAGGGGGCGGCACTGAAGCTTTCTTT; CDR3 protein: CASSFAGGGTEAFF
J gene: TRBJ2-7; V gene: TRBV20-1; clone size: few; D gene: .; CDR3 DNA: TGCAGTGCTAACGACCCCAAGGGACTCTACGAGCAGTACTTC; CDR3 protein: CSANDPKGLYEQYF
J gene: TRBJ1-2; V gene: TRBV12-3/TRBV12-4; clone size: many; D gene: TRBD1; CDR3 DNA: TGTGCCAGCAGTCGGGACAGGACTAACTATGGCTACACCTTC; CDR3 protein: CASSRDRTNYGYTF
J gene: TRBJ1-1; V gene: TRBV7-9; clone size: few; D gene: .; CDR3 DNA: TGTGCCAGCAGCTTTATACGGGAGGACGCTGAAGCTTTCTTT; CDR3 protein: CASSFIREDAEAFF
J gene: TRBJ2-1; V gene: TRBV19; clone size: .; D gene: TRBD2; CDR3 DNA: TGTGCCAGTAGTATAGAGGGACTAGCGACCAATGAGCAGTTCTTC; CDR3 protein: CASSIEGLATNEQFF
J gene: TRBJ2-5; V gene: TRBV7-2; clone size: few; D gene: .; CDR3 DNA: TGTGCCAGCAGCTTAGTACCCTCATCTCAAGAGACCCAGTACTTC; CDR3 protein: CASSLVPSSQETQYF
J gene: TRBJ1-2; V gene: TRBV30; clone size: few; D gene: .; CDR3 DNA: TGTGCCTGGAGGTTGGGGGATGGCTACACCTTC; CDR3 protein: CAWRLGDGYTF
J gene: TRBJ1-2; V gene: TRBV28; clone size: .; D gene: .; CDR3 DNA: TGTGCCAGCAGTTTGGAGGGCCCCGGACGAAACTATGGCTACACCTTC; CDR3 protein: CASSLEGPGRNYGYTF
J gene: TRBJ2-1; V gene: TRBV20-1; clone size: .; D gene: TRBD2; CDR3 DNA: TGCAGTGCTAGACTAGCGGGAGGCTTTCGCTCCTACAATGAGCAGTTCTTC; CDR3 protein: CSARLAGGFRSYNEQFF
J gene: TRBJ2-3; V gene: TRBV11-3; clone size: many; D gene: .; CDR3 DNA: TGTGCCAGCAGCTCCGGAGATACGCAGTATTTT; CDR3 protein: CASSSGDTQYF
J gene: TRBJ2-4; V gene: TRBV6-2/TRBV6-3; clone size: .; D gene: TRBD2; CDR3 DNA: TGTGCCAGCACTACCGGACTAGCATTGAACATTCAGTACTTC; CDR3 protein: CASTTGLALNIQYF
J gene: TRBJ2-3; V gene: TRBV30; clone size: .; D gene: .; CDR3 DNA: TGTGCCTGGAGTGTAAGAGCCTGGCCGGTGGGTCACACAGATACGCAGTATTTT; CDR3 protein: CAWSVRAWPVGHTDTQYF
J gene: TRBJ1-1; V gene: TRBV6-2/TRBV6-3; clone size: many; D gene: TRBD1; CDR3 DNA: TGTGCCAGCAGTTCCTTCAGGGGGCCTGAAGCTTTCTTT; CDR3 protein: CASSSFRGPEAFF
J gene: TRBJ2-1; V gene: TRBV5-4; clone size: few; D gene: .; CDR3 DNA: TGTGCCAGCAGCTTGCGCCGGGGGCGGGAAGAGATAGAGCAGTTCTTC; CDR3 protein: CASSLRRGREEIEQFF
J gene: TRBJ2-4; V gene: TRBV7-9; clone size: .; D gene: .; CDR3 DNA: TGTGCCAGCAGCTTAGTGCCGGACCTAGCCAAAAACATTCAGTACTTC; CDR3 protein: CASSLVPDLAKNIQYF
J gene: TRBJ1-5; V gene: TRBV24-1; clone size: .; D gene: .; CDR3 DNA: TGTGCCACCAGTGATCCCTCCCGCGGGGCAACTGATCAGCCCCAGCATTTT; CDR3 protein: CATSDPSRGATDQPQHF
J gene: TRBJ2-7; V gene: TRBV7-2; clone size: many; D gene: .; CDR3 DNA: TGTGCCAGCAGCTTAGTTCATGGTTTATACGAGCAGTACTTC; CDR3 protein: CASSLVHGLYEQYF
J gene: TRBJ1-2; V gene: TRBV12-3/TRBV12-4; clone size: .; D gene: .; CDR3 DNA: TGTGCCAGCAGCCAGAACTATGGCTACACCTTC; CDR3 protein: CASSQNYGYTF
J gene: TRBJ1-4; V gene: TRBV7-6; clone size: many; D gene: .; CDR3 DNA: TGTGCCAGCAGCTTAGGAACGAGGGACATATCAACTAATGAAAAACTGTTTTTT; CDR3 protein: CASSLGTRDISTNEKLFF
J gene: TRBJ1-1; V gene: TRBV30; clone size: .; D gene: .; CDR3 DNA: TGTGCCTGGAGTCTGAGTGGGTTAGTAGCTGAAGCTTTCTTT; CDR3 protein: CAWSLSGLVAEAFF
J gene: TRBJ2-4; V gene: TRBV11-3; clone size: .; D gene: .; CDR3 DNA: TGTGCCAGCAGCTTAGATCCAGGGTTCCTAGCCAAAAACATTCAGTACTTC; CDR3 protein: CASSLDPGFLAKNIQYF
J gene: TRBJ1-2; V gene: TRBV7-3; clone size: .; D gene: .; CDR3 DNA: TGTGCCAGCAGCCAAATTGGCGTAGACAGTTATGGCTACACCTTC; CDR3 protein: CASSQIGVDSYGYTF
J gene: TRBJ1-3; V gene: TRBV7-2; clone size: .; D gene: .; CDR3 DNA: TGTGCCAGCAGCTTAGGAATGGGGTCTGGAAACACCATATATTTT; CDR3 protein: CASSLGMGSGNTIYF
J gene: TRBJ2-5; V gene: TRBV27; clone size: few; D gene: .; CDR3 DNA: TGTGCCAGCAGTTTATCTCGTATGAGATTACAAGAGACCCAGTACTTC; CDR3 protein: CASSLSRMRLQETQYF
J gene: TRBJ1-3; V gene: TRBV7-2; clone size: many; D gene: .; CDR3 DNA: TGTGCCAGCAGCTACCCGATGGGGGGGTCCGGAAACACCATATATTTT; CDR3 protein: CASSYPMGGSGNTIYF
J gene: TRBJ2-1; V gene: TRBV2; clone size: few; D gene: TRBD2; CDR3 DNA: TGTGCCAGCAGTGCCCCGTTAGCGGGAGGGGTTGACAATGAGCAGTTCTTC; CDR3 protein: CASSAPLAGGVDNEQFF
J gene: TRBJ2-3; V gene: TRBV19; clone size: .; D gene: .; CDR3 DNA: TGTGCCAGTAGTATGGGTCAGCCCACAGATACGCAGTATTTT; CDR3 protein: CASSMGQPTDTQYF
J gene: TRBJ2-7; V gene: TRBV20-1; clone size: few; D gene: .; CDR3 DNA: TGCAGTGCTAGAGTCGCCCACTACGAGCAGTACTTC; CDR3 protein: CSARVAHYEQYF
J gene: TRBJ2-2; V gene: TRBV6-2/TRBV6-3; clone size: few; D gene: .; CDR3 DNA: TGTGCCAGCAGTTACGCCCGGGAGCGGGAGCTGTTTTTT; CDR3 protein: CASSYARERELFF
J gene: TRBJ1-1; V gene: TRBV12-5; clone size: few; D gene: .; CDR3 DNA: TGTGCTAGTGGTTTGGGCGGATGGGACACTGAAGCTTTCTTT; CDR3 protein: CASGLGGWDTEAFF
J gene: TRBJ1-5; V gene: TRBV5-6; clone size: .; D gene: .; CDR3 DNA: TGTGCCAGCAGCTTCGGGGGTCAGAGCAATCAGCCCCAGCATTTT; CDR3 protein: CASSFGGQSNQPQHF
J gene: TRBJ2-7; V gene: TRBV7-2; clone size: .; D gene: TRBD2; CDR3 DNA: TGTGCCAGCAGCTGGGGGCGGGAGGCACCCCCCTACGAGCAGTACTTC; CDR3 protein: CASSWGREAPPYEQYF
J gene: TRBJ2-3; V gene: TRBV19; clone size: once; D gene: .; CDR3 DNA: TGTGCCAGTAGTGGGTTCGGGACCATCACAGATACGCAGTATTTT; CDR3 protein: CASSGFGTITDTQYF
J gene: TRBJ2-4; V gene: TRBV19; clone size: few; D gene: .; CDR3 DNA: TGTGCCAGTGGCGGGACTCTTGCCGTCCTAAACATTCAGTACTTC; CDR3 protein: CASGGTLAVLNIQYF
J gene: TRBJ2-4; V gene: TRBV2; clone size: .; D gene: TRBD1; CDR3 DNA: TGTGCCAGCAGTGTGGACAGGGGGTCTGGAAACATTCAGTACTTC; CDR3 protein: CASSVDRGSGNIQYF
J gene: TRBJ2-1; V gene: TRBV7-2; clone size: many; D gene: .; CDR3 DNA: TGTGCCAGCAGCCCCAGACAGGGAGGGCGAGAGCAGTTCTTC; CDR3 protein: CASSPRQGGREQFF
J gene: TRBJ1-6; V gene: TRBV20-1; clone size: .; D gene: .; CDR3 DNA: TGCAGTGCTACCCCCGGGCGCGCAAATTCACCCCTCCACTTT; CDR3 protein: CSATPGRANSPLHF
J gene: TRBJ1-5; V gene: TRBV23-1; clone size: many; D gene: TRBD1; CDR3 DNA: TGCGCCAGCAATCCAAGGACAGGGGCTCAGCCCCAGCATTTT; CDR3 protein: CASNPRTGAQPQHF
J gene: TRBJ2-1; V gene: TRBV14; clone size: .; D gene: .; CDR3 DNA: TGTGCCAGCAGCCAAGATCACGGAGCAGCGGGAGCCAGGGGGAATGAGCAGTTCTTC; CDR3 protein: CASSQDHGAAGARGNEQFF
J gene: TRBJ2-2; V gene: TRBV7-9; clone size: few; D gene: .; CDR3 DNA: TGTGCCAGCACTGACGGGGAGCTGTTTTTT; CDR3 protein: CASTDGELFF
J gene: TRBJ1-5; V gene: TRBV18; clone size: .; D gene: .; CDR3 DNA: TGTGCCAGCTCACCATTGGGACGGACTAGCAATCAGCCCCAGCATTTT; CDR3 protein: CASSPLGRTSNQPQHF
J gene: TRBJ1-2; V gene: TRBV7-8; clone size: many; D gene: .; CDR3 DNA: TGTGCCAGCAGCTTAGGTCCCAGGGAAGGTGGCTACACCTTC; CDR3 protein: CASSLGPREGGYTF
J gene: TRBJ2-5; V gene: TRBV6-1; clone size: many; D gene: .; CDR3 DNA: TGTGCCAGCAGTCGGACGTACCAAGAGACCCAGTACTTC; CDR3 protein: CASSRTYQETQYF
J gene: TRBJ2-1; V gene: TRBV11-2; clone size: .; D gene: TRBD2; CDR3 DNA: TGTGCCAGCAGCTTGACTAGCGGGACTGTTAATGAGCAGTTCTTC; CDR3 protein: CASSLTSGTVNEQFF
J gene: TRBJ1-4; V gene: TRBV12-3/TRBV12-4; clone size: .; D gene: .; CDR3 DNA: TGTGCCAGCAGTCTCCAGTTGAGCGATGGAGGGCCGGAAAAGGAAAAACTGTTTTTT; CDR3 protein: CASSLQLSDGGPEKEKLFF
J gene: TRBJ2-3; V gene: TRBV7-9; clone size: many; D gene: TRBD2; CDR3 DNA: TGTGCCAGCACCGCTTCTACGGGAGGGTTCACAGATACGCAGTATTTT; CDR3 protein: CASTASTGGFTDTQYF
J gene: TRBJ2-3; V gene: TRBV12-3/TRBV12-4; clone size: few; D gene: TRBD2; CDR3 DNA: TGTGCCAGCAGTTCCAGACTAGCCACAGATACGCAGTATTTT; CDR3 protein: CASSSRLATDTQYF
J gene: TRBJ1-6; V gene: TRBV20-1; clone size: .; D gene: .; CDR3 DNA: TGCAGTGCTCCTCCTACGTCCCCGGGGTCACCCCTCCACTTT; CDR3 protein: CSAPPTSPGSPLHF
J gene: TRBJ1-3; V gene: TRBV5-1; clone size: few; D gene: .; CDR3 DNA: TGCGCCAGCAGGAGGGATGATGGAAACACCATATATTTT; CDR3 protein: CASRRDDGNTIYF
J gene: TRBJ2-5; V gene: TRBV27; clone size: .; D gene: .; CDR3 DNA: TGTGCCAGCAGTGGGGGACTTCAAGAGACCCAGTACTTC; CDR3 protein: CASSGGLQETQYF